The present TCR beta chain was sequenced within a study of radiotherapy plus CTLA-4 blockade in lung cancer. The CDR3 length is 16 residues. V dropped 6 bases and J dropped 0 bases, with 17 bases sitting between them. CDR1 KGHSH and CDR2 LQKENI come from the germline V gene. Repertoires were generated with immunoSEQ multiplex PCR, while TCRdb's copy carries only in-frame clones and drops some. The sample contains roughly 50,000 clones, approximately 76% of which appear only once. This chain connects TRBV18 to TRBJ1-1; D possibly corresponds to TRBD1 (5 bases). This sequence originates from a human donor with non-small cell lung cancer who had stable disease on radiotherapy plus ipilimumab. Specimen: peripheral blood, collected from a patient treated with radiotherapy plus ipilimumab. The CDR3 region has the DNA TGTGCCAGCTCTCCCCCTACGACAGTGGTGAACACTGAAGCTTTCTTT. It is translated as CASSPPTTVVNTEAFF.